These T cell receptor beta chains were read from a single sample in a study of breast tumors, draining lymph nodes, adjacent tissues. TCRdb called the multiplex PCR reads again in MiXCR, with one record for every CDR3 protein. The sample records 150,000 to 200,000 distinct CDR3 sequences, roughly a third being singletons. Sequenced material: axillary lymph node tissue. These receptors originate from a female donor with breast cancer. Some clones in this sample may be carry-over from other donors' samples. Each CDR3 is given with its conserved first and last residue. A D gene is named only where the DNA matches it firmly. The size entry is marked missing in some rows and otherwise reads once, few, many or a size class.

v_call	d_call	clone_size	j_call	cdr3_aa	cdr3_nt
TRBV19	-	many	TRBJ2-2	CASLHRRTGELFF	TGTGCCAGTCTTCACAGGCGCACCGGGGAGCTGTTTTTT
TRBV11-2	-	many	TRBJ2-1	CASSLDLSYEQFF	TGTGCCAGCAGCTTAGACTTAAGCTATGAGCAGTTCTTC
TRBV20-1	-	-	TRBJ1-2	CSAGRGGDYGYTF	TGCAGTGCTGGTCGGGGGGGCGACTATGGCTACACCTTC
TRBV27	-	few	TRBJ2-3	CASSPRSGRTDTQYF	TGTGCCAGCAGTCCCAGAAGCGGCCGCACAGATACGCAGTATTTT
TRBV3-2	-	once	TRBJ1-6	CASSQVGRVNSPLHF	TGTGCCAGCAGCCAGGTGGGCAGGGTCAATTCACCCCTCCACTTT
TRBV6-1	-	-	TRBJ1-2	CASSEPYGGWPYGYTF	TGTGCCAGCAGTGAACCCTACGGGGGCTGGCCATATGGCTACACCTTC
TRBV19	-	-	TRBJ1-4	CASSRVGGKLFF	TGTGCCAGTAGTAGGGTGGGGGGAAAACTGTTTTTT
TRBV13	TRBD1	-	TRBJ2-2	CASSSGTGGNTGELFF	TGTGCCAGCAGCTCCGGGACAGGGGGCAACACCGGGGAGCTGTTTTTT
TRBV9	-	few	TRBJ1-1	CASSVDLGQEAFF	TGTGCCAGCAGCGTAGATTTAGGGCAGGAAGCTTTCTTT
TRBV20-1	-	many	TRBJ2-1	CSATKLGNEQFF	TGCAGTGCTACCAAACTAGGGAATGAGCAGTTCTTC
TRBV4-1	-	many	TRBJ1-4	CASSQVLSEKLFF	TGCGCCAGCAGCCAAGTTTTGAGTGAAAAACTGTTTTTT
TRBV19	TRBD2	-	TRBJ2-7	CASRGGGLAGRSSYEQYF	TGTGCCAGTAGGGGGGGGGGACTAGCGGGTCGAAGCTCCTACGAGCAGTACTTC